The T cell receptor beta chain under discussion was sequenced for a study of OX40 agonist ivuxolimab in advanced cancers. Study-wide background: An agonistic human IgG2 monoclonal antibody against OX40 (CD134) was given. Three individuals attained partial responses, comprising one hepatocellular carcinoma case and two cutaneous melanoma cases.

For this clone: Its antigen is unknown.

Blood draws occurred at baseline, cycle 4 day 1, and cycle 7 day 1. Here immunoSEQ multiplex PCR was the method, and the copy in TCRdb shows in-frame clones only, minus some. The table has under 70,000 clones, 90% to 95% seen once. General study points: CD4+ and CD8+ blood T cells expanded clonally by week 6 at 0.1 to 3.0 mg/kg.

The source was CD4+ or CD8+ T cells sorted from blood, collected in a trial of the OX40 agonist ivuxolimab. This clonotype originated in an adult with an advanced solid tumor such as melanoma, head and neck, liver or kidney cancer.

The CDR3 region has the DNA TGTGCCAGCAGTTACTCGGAAGGGCATGAAGCTTTCTTT. It encodes CASSYSEGHEAFF. The chain is built from TRBV6-5 and TRBJ1-1, with D uncertain. Trimming shortened V by 0 bases and J by 7 bases, and 9 bases separated the two germline ends. The CDR3 covers 13 residues. In germline, CDR1 is MNHEY, CDR2 SVGAGI.